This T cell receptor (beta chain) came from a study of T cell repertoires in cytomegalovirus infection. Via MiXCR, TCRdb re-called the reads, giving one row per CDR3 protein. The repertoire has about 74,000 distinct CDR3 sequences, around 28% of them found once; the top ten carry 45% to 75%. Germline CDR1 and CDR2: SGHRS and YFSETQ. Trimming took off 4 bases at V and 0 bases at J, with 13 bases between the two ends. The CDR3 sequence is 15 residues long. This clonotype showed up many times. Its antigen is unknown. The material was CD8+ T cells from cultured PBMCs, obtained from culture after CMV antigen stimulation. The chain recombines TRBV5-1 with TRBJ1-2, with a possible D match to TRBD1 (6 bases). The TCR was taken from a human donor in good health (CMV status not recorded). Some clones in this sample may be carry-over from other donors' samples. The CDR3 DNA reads TGCGCCAGCAGCCTCGGACAGTACTCTAACTATGGCTACACCTTC. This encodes CASSLGQYSNYGYTF.